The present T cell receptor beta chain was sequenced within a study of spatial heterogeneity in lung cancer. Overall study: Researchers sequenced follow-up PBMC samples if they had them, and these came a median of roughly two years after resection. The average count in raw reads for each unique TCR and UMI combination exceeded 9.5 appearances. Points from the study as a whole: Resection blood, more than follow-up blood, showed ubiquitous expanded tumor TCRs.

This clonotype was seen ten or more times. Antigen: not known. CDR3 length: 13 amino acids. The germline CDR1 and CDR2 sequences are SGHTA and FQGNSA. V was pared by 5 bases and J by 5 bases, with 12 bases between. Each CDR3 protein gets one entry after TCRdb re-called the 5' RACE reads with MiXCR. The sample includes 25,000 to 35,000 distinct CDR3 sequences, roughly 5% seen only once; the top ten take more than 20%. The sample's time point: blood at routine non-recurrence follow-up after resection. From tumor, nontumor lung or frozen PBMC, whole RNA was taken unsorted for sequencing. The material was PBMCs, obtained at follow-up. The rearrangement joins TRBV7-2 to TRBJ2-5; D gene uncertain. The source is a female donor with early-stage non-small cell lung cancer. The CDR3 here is CASSPRAQETQYF. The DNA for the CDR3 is TGTGCCAGCAGCCCTCGGGCCCAGGAGACCCAGTACTTC.